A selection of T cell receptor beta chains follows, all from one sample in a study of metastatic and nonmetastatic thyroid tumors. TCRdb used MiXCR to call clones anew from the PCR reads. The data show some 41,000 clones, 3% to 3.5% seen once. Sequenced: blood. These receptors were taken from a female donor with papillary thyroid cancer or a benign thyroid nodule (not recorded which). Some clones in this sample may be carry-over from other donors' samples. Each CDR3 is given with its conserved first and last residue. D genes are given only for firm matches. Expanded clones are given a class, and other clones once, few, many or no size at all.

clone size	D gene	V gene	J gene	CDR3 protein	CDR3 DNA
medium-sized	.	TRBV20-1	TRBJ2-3	CSASKLGGTQYF	TGCAGTGCTAGCAAACTGGGAGGTACGCAGTATTTT
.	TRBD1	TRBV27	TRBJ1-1	CASSPHRGFGTEAFF	TGTGCCAGCAGTCCCCACAGGGGATTTGGCACTGAAGCTTTCTTT
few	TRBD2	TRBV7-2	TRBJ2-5	CASSFSGRETQYF	TGTGCCAGCAGCTTTAGCGGGAGGGAGACCCAGTACTTC
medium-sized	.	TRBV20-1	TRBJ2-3	CSAAHFLVAPDTQYF	TGCAGTGCCGCCCACTTTCTAGTCGCGCCAGATACGCAGTATTTT
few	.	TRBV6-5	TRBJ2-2	CASSYGDLTGELFF	TGTGCCAGCAGTTACGGGGACTTAACCGGGGAGCTGTTTTTT
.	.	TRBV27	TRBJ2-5	CASSFVETQYF	TGTGCCAGCAGTTTTGTAGAGACCCAGTACTTC
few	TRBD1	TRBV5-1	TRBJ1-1	CASKTGDRTEAFF	TGCGCCAGCAAAACAGGGGATCGCACTGAAGCTTTCTTT
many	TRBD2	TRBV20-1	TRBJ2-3	CSADSSGRQHTDTQYF	TGCAGTGCTGACTCTAGCGGGAGGCAACACACAGATACGCAGTATTTT
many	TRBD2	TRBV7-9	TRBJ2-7	CASSVAGDSYEQYF	TGTGCCAGCAGCGTAGCGGGGGACTCCTACGAGCAGTACTTC
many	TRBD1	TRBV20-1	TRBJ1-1	CSANPRGQVVPEAFF	TGCAGTGCTAACCCACGGGGACAGGTGGTTCCTGAAGCTTTCTTT
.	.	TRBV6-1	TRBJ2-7	CASSRERSYEQYF	TGTGCCAGCAGTCGGGAAAGGTCCTACGAGCAGTACTTC
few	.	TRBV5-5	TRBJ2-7	CASSPGRAYSYYEQYF	TGTGCCAGCAGCCCGGGACGGGCTTATAGCTACTACGAGCAGTACTTC
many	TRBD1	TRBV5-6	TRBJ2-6	CASNVDRGLQGGANVLTF	TGTGCCAGCAACGTCGACAGGGGGCTTCAGGGAGGGGCCAACGTCCTGACTTTC
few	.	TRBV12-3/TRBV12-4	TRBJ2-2	CASSLASNTGELFF	TGTGCCAGCAGCTTAGCGTCGAACACCGGGGAGCTGTTTTTT
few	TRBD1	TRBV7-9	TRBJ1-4	CASSPGSVAGGSNEKLFF	TGTGCCAGCAGCCCAGGGAGTGTGGCAGGGGGTTCTAATGAAAAACTGTTTTTT
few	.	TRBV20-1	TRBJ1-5	CSAMQTRQPQHF	TGCAGTGCTATGCAGACTAGGCAGCCCCAGCATTTT
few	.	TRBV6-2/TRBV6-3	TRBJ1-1	CASAGNTEAFF	TGTGCCAGTGCCGGGAACACTGAAGCTTTCTTT
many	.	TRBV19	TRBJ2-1	CASSSFADNEQFF	TGTGCCAGTAGTTCCTTTGCCGACAATGAGCAGTTCTTC
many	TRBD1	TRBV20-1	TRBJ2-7	CSARDSQYRGSYYEQYF	TGCAGTGCTAGAGATAGCCAATACAGGGGTTCTTACTACGAGCAGTACTTC
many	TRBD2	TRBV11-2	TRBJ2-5	CASSPSGRVETQYF	TGTGCCAGCAGCCCTAGCGGCAGGGTGGAGACCCAGTACTTC
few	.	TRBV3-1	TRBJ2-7	CASSQGLGEQYF	TGTGCCAGCAGCCAAGGACTGGGCGAGCAGTACTTC
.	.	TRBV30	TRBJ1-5	CAWSNSYNQPQHF	TGTGCCTGGAGTAACAGCTACAATCAGCCCCAGCATTTT
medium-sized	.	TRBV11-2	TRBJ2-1	CASSPGNFEQFF	TGTGCCAGCAGCCCCGGTAATTTTGAGCAGTTCTTC
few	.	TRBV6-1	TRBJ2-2	CASRAGEAGELFF	TGTGCCAGCAGGGCGGGTGAGGCCGGGGAGCTGTTTTTT
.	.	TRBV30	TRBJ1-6	CAWSLGGRNSPLHF	TGTGCCTGGAGTCTCGGTGGTCGGAATTCACCCCTCCACTTT
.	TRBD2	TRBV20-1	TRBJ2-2	CSARLAGGSGELFF	TGCAGTGCTAGACTAGCGGGAGGGTCCGGGGAGCTGTTTTTT
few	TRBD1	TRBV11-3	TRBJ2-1	CASSKSYPGTGKFF	TGTGCCAGCAGCAAATCCTATCCCGGGACAGGGAAGTTCTTC
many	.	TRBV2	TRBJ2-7	CASSFGYEQYF	TGTGCCAGCAGTTTCGGATACGAGCAGTACTTC
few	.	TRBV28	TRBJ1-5	CALAGDRNQPQHF	TGTGCGCTAGCCGGGGATCGCAATCAGCCCCAGCATTTT
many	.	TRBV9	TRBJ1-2	CASGGSGYTF	TGTGCCAGCGGGGGAAGCGGCTACACCTTC
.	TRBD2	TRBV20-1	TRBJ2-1	CSDQRLSGRGRGFSYNEQFF	TGCAGTGATCAACGTTTAAGCGGGAGGGGAAGGGGTTTTTCATACAATGAGCAGTTCTTC
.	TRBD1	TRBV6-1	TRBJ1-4	CASRRTTGQNEKLFF	TGTGCCAGCAGAAGAACGACGGGACAGAATGAAAAACTGTTTTTT
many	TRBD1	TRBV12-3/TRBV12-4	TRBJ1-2	CASASPRDSDYHGYTF	TGTGCCAGCGCCTCCCCCCGGGACAGCGATTACCATGGCTACACCTTC
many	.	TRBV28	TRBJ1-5	CAISTFGLNQPQHF	TGTGCCATCAGTACATTTGGGCTGAATCAGCCCCAGCATTTT
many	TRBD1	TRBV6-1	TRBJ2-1	CASTGQGAIGEQFF	TGTGCCAGTACCGGACAGGGGGCCATCGGTGAGCAGTTCTTC
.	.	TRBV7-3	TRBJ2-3	CASSKTTELNTQYF	TGTGCCAGCAGCAAGACTACTGAGTTGAATACGCAGTATTTT
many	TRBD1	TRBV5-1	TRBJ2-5	CASSLAGQGARRETQYF	TGCGCCAGCAGCTTGGCCGGGCAGGGGGCGAGGAGGGAGACCCAGTACTTC
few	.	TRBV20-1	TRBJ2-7	CSASNSLFYEQYF	TGCAGTGCTAGCAACTCCCTGTTTTACGAGCAGTACTTC
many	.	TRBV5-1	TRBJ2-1	CASSLARAAYNEQFF	TGCGCCAGCAGCTTGGCCAGGGCGGCCTACAATGAGCAGTTCTTC
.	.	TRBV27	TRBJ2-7	CASSLRSASSYEQYF	TGTGCCAGCAGTTTAAGGAGTGCTAGCTCCTACGAGCAGTACTTC
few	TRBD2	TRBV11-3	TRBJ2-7	CASSRGLAGVSEQYF	TGTGCCAGCAGCCGGGGACTAGCGGGAGTGAGCGAGCAGTACTTC
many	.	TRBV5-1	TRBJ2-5	CASSFPGGGETQYF	TGCGCCAGCAGCTTCCCAGGAGGGGGAGAGACCCAGTACTTC
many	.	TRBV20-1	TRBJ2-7	CSASGGTSYSYEQYF	TGCAGTGCTAGCGGCGGGACGTCCTACTCCTACGAGCAGTACTTC
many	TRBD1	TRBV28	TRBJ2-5	CASSLWNRQGRVRETQYF	TGTGCCAGCAGTTTATGGAACCGACAGGGCCGAGTTAGGGAGACCCAGTACTTC
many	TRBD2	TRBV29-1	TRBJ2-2	CSVELAGRELFF	TGCAGCGTTGAGCTAGCGGGAAGGGAGCTGTTTTTT